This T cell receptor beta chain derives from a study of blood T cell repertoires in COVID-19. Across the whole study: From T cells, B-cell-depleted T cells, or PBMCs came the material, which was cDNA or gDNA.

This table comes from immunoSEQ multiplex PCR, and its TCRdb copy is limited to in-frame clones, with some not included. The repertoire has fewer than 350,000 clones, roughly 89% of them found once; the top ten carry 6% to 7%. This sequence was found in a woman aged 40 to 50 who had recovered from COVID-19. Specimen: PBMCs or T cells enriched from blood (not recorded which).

The CDR3 region is CASSSPTSGRNIQYF. CDR3 DNA: TGTGCCAGCAGTTCCCCGACTAGCGGAAGAAACATTCAGTACTTC. The rearrangement joins TRBV28 to TRBJ2-4; TRBD2 matches at 9 bases. V shed 4 bases, J shed 6 bases, and the junction held 7 bases outside the gene matches. From germline, CDR1 is MDHEN and CDR2 SYDVKM. The CDR3 is 15 amino acids.